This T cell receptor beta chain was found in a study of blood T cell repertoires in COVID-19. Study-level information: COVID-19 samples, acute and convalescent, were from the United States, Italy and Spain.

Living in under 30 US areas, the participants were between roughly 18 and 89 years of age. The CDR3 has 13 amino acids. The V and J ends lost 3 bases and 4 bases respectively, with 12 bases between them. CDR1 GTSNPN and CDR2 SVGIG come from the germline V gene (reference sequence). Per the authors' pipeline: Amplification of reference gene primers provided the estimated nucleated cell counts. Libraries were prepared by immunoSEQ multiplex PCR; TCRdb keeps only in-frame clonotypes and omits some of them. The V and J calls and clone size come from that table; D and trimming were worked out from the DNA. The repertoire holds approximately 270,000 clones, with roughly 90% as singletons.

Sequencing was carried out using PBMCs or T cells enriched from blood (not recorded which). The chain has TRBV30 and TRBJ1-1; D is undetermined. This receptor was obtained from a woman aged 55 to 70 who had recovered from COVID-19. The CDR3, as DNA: TGTGCCTGGAGAGGTTGGGGAGTCACTGAAGCTTTCTTT. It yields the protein CAWRGWGVTEAFF. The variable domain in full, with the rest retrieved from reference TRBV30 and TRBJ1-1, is SQTIHQWPATLVQPVGSPLSLECTVEGTSNPNLYWYRQAAGRGLQLLFYSVGIGQISSEVPQNLSASRPQDRQFILSSKKLLLSDSGFYLCAWRGWGVTEAFFGQGTRLTVV.